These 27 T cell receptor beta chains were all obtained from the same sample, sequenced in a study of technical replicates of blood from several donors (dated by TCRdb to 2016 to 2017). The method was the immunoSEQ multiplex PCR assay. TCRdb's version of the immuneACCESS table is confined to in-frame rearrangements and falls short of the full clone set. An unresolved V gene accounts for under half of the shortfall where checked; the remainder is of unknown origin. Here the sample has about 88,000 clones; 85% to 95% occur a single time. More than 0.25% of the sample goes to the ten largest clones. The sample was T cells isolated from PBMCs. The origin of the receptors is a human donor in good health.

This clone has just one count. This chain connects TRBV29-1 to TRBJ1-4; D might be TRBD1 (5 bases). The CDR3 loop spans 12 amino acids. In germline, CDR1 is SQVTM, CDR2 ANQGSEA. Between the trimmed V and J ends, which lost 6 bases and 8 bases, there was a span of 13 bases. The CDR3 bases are TGCAGCGTAGCACGGGGGGGGGAAAAACTGTTTTTT. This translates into CSVARGGEKLFF.

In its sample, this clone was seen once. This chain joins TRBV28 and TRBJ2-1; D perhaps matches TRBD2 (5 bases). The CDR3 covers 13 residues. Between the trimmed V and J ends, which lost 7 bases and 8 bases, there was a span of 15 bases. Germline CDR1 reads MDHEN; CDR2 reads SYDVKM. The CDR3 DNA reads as TGTGCCAGCATGTGGGTAGCGTCGGATGAGCAGTTCTTC. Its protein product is CASMWVASDEQFF.

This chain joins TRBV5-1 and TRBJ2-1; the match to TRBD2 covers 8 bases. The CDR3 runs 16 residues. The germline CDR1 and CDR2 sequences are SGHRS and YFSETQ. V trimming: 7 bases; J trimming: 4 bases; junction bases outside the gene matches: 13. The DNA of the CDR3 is TGCGCCAGCCGCCCCTTAACGGGAGGGGATTACAATGAGCAGTTCTTC. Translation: CASRPLTGGDYNEQFF.

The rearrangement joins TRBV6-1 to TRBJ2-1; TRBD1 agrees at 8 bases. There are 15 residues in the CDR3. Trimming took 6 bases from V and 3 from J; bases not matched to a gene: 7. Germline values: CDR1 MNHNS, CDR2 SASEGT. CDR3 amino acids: CASRTGEGGYNEQFF. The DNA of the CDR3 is TGTGCCAGCAGGACAGGGGAAGGGGGCTACAATGAGCAGTTCTTC.

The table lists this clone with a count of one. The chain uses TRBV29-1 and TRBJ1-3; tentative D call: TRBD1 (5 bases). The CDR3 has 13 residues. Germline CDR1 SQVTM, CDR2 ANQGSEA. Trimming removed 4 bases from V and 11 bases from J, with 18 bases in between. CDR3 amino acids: CSVVSPGGEAIYF. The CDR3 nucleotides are TGCAGCGTTGTCTCCCCGGGGGGGGAGGCCATATATTTT.

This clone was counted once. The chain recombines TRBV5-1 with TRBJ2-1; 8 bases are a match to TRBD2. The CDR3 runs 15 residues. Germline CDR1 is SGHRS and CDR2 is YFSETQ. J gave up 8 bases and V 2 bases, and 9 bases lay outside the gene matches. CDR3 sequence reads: CASSFESGSFDEQFF. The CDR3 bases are TGCGCCAGCAGCTTTGAGAGCGGGAGTTTCGATGAGCAGTTCTTC.

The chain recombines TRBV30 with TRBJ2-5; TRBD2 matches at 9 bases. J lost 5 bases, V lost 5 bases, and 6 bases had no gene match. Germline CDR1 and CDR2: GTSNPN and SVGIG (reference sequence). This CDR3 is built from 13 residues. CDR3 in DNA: TGTGCCTGGGAGAGACTAGCGGATGAGACCCAGTACTTC. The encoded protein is CAWERLADETQYF.

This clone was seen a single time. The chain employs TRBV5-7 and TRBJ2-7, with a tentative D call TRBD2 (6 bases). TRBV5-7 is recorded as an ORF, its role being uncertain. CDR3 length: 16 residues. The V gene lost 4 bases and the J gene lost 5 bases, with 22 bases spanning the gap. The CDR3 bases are TGTGCCAGCAGCGCGGGACCGCCCCGACCTTGTCACGAGCAGTACTTC. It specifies CASSAGPPRPCHEQYF.

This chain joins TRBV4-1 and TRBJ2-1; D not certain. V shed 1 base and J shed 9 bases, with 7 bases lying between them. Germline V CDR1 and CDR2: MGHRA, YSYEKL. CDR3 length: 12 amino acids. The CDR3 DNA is TGCGCCAGCAGCCAAGGAGAAGCTGAGCAGTTCTTC. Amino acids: CASSQGEAEQFF.

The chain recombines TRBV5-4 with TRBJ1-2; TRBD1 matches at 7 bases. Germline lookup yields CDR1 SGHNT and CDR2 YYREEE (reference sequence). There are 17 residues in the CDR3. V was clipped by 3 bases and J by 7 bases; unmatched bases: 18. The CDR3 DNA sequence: TGTGCCAGCAGCTGGGAGTTAATACAGGGGCAGTCCTTTGGCTACACCTTC. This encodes CASSWELIQGQSFGYTF. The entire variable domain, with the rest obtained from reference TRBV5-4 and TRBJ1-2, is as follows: ETGVTQSPTHLIKTRGQQVTLRCSSQSGHNTVSWYQQALGQGPQFIFQYYREEENGRGNFPPRFSGLQFPNYSSELNVNALELDDSALYLCASSWELIQGQSFGYTFGSGTRLTVV.

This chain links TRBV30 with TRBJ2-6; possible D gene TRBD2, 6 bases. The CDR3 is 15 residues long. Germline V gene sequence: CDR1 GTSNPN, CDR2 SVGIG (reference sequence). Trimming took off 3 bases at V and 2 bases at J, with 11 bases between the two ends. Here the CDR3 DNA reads TGTGCCTGGAGCCGGGGGATTGCTGGGGCCAACGTCCTGACTTTC. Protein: CAWSRGIAGANVLTF.

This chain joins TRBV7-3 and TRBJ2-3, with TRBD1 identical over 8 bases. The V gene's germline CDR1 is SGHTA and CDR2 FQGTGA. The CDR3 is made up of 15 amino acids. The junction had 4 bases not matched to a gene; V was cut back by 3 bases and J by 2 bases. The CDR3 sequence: CASSLAGGITDTQYF. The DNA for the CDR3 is TGTGCCAGCAGCTTGGCAGGGGGCATCACAGATACGCAGTATTTT. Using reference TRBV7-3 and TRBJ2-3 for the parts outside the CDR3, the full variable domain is GAGVSQTPSNKVTEKGKYVELRCDPISGHTALYWYRQSLGQGPEFLIYFQGTGAADDSGLPNDRFFAVRPEGSVSTLKIQRTERGDSAVYLCASSLAGGITDTQYFGPGTRLTVL.

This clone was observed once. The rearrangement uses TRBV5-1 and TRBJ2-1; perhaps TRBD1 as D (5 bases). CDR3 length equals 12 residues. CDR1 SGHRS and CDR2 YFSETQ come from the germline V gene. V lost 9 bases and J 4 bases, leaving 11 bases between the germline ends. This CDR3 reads CATATDYNEQFF. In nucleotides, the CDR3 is TGCGCCACCGCGACAGATTACAATGAGCAGTTCTTC. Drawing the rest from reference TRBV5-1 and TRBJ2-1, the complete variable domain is KAGVTQTPRYLIKTRGQQVTLSCSPISGHRSVSWYQQTPGQGLQFLFEYFSETQRNKGNFPGRFSGRQFSNSRSEMNVSTLELGDSALYLCATATDYNEQFFGPGTRLTVL.

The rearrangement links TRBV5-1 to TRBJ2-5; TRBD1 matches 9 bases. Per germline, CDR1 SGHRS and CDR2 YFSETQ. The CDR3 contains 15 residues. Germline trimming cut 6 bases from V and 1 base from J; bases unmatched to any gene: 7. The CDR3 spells CASTIGTGIQETQYF. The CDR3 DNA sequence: TGCGCCAGCACCATCGGGACAGGGATCCAAGAGACCCAGTACTTC. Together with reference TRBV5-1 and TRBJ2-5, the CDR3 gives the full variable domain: KAGVTQTPRYLIKTRGQQVTLSCSPISGHRSVSWYQQTPGQGLQFLFEYFSETQRNKGNFPGRFSGRQFSNSRSEMNVSTLELGDSALYLCASTIGTGIQETQYFGPGTRLLVL.

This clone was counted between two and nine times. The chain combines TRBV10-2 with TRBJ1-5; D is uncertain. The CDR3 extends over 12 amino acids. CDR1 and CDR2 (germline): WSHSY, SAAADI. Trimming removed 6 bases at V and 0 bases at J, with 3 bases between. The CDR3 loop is CASSYSNQPQHF. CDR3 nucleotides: TGCGCCAGCAGCTATAGCAATCAGCCCCAGCATTTT.

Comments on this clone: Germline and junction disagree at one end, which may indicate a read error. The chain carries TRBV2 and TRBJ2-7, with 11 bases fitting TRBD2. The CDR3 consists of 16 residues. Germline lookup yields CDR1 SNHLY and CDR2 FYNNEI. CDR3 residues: CASSEGTSGRPHEQYF. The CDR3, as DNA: TGTGCCAGCAGCGAAGGGACTAGCGGCCGGCCTCACGAGCAGTACTTC.

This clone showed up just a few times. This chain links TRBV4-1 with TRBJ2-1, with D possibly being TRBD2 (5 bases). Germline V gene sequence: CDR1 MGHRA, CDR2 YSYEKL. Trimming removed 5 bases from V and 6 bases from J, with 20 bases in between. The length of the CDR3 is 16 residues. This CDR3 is CASSYPGQRAGNEQFF. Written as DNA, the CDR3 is TGCGCCAGCAGCTATCCGGGCCAAAGGGCGGGCAATGAGCAGTTCTTC.

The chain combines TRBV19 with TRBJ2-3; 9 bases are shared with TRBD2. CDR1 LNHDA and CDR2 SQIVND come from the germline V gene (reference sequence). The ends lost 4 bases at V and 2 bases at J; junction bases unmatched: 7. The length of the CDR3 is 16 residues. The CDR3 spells CASSRVAGAPTDTQYF. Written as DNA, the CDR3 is TGTGCCAGTAGTAGAGTAGCGGGGGCCCCCACAGATACGCAGTATTTT.

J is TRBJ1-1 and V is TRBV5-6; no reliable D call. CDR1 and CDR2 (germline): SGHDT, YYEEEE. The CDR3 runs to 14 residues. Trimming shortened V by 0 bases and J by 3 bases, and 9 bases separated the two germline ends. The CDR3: CASSLALEDTEAFF. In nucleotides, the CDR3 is TGTGCCAGCAGCTTGGCGTTGGAGGACACTGAAGCTTTCTTT.

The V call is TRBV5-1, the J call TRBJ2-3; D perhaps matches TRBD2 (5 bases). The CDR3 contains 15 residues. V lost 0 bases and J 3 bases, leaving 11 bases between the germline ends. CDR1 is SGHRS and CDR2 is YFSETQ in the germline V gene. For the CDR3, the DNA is TGCGCCAGCAGCTTGGCCGGGGTTGGGACAGATACGCAGTATTTT. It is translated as CASSLAGVGTDTQYF.

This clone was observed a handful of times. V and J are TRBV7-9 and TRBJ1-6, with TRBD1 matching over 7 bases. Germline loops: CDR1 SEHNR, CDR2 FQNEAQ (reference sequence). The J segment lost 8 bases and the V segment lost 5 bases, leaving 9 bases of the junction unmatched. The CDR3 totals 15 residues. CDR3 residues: CASSPTGVKYSPLHF. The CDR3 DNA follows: TGTGCCAGCAGCCCAACAGGGGTAAAGTATTCACCCCTCCACTTT.

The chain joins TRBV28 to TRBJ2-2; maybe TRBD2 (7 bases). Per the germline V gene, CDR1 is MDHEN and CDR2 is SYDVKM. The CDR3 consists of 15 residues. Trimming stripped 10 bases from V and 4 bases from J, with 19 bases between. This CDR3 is CATIGGAVSTGELFF. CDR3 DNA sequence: TGTGCCACCATAGGGGGGGCGGTTAGCACCGGGGAGCTGTTTTTT.

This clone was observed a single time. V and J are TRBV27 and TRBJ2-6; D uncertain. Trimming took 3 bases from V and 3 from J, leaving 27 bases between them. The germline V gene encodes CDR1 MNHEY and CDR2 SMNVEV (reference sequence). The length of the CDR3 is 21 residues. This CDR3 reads CASSFLLGKQSLGFGANVLTF. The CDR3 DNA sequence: TGTGCCAGCAGTTTTCTTTTGGGTAAACAGAGTTTAGGCTTTGGGGCCAACGTCCTGACTTTC.

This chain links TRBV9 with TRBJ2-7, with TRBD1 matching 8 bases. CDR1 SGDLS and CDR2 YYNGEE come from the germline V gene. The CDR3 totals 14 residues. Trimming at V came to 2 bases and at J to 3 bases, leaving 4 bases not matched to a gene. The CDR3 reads CASSVGTGDYEQYF. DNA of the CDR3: TGTGCCAGCAGCGTTGGGACAGGAGACTACGAGCAGTACTTC.

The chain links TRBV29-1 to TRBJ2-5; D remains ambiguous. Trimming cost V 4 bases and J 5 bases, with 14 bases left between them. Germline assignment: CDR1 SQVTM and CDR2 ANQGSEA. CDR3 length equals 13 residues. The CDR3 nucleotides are TGCAGCGTTGTGACCCCGACGAGGGAGACCCAGTACTTC. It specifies CSVVTPTRETQYF.

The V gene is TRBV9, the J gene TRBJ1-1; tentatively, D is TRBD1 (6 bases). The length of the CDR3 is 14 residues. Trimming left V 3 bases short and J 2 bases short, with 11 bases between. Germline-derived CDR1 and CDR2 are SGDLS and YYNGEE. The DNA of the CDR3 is TGTGCCAGCAGCGGTACAGGGCTAAACACTGAAGCTTTCTTT. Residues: CASSGTGLNTEAFF. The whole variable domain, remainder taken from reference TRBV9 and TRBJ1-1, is DSGVTQTPKHLITATGQRVTLRCSPRSGDLSVYWYQQSLDQGLQFLIQYYNGEERAKGNILERFSAQQFPDLHSELNLSSLELGDSALYFCASSGTGLNTEAFFGQGTRLTVV.

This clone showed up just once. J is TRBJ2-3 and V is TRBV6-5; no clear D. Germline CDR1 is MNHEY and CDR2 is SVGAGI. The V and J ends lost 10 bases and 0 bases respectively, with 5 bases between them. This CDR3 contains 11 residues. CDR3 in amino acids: CATRSTDTQYF. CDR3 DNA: TGTGCCACCCGGAGCACAGATACGCAGTATTTT.